What follows are 20 T cell receptor beta chains derived from one specimen sequenced in a study of patients and donors after allogeneic stem cell transplantation. TCRdb itself ran the RT-PCR reads through MiXCR, one entry per CDR3 protein. This table has about 57,000 distinct CDR3 sequences, about an eighth appearing once. The specimen was blood, either unsorted or a sorted T cell fraction (not recorded which). These receptors originate from a human donor who was either an allogeneic HSCT recipient or a stem cell or donor lymphocyte infusion donor (not recorded which). It is not recorded whose cells these are; they may come from a transplant donor.

V usage is TRBV27 and J usage is TRBJ2-1; perhaps TRBD2 as D (5 bases). The V gene lost 8 bases and the J gene lost 0 bases, with 20 bases spanning the gap. The germline CDR1 and CDR2 sequences are MNHEY and SMNVEV (reference sequence). This CDR3 has 17 amino acids. This CDR3 reads CASGLPSRGTSYNEQFF. CDR3 nucleotide sequence: TGTGCCAGCGGACTCCCCTCTCGGGGAACCTCCTACAATGAGCAGTTCTTC.

There are many counts of this clonotype. V gene TRBV9 combines with J gene TRBJ1-2, with D unclear. Germline V gives CDR1 SGDLS, CDR2 YYNGEE. The CDR3 has 12 amino acids. Between the trimmed V and J ends, which lost 1 base and 6 bases, there was a span of 7 bases. CDR3 loop: CASSVNGDGYTF. As DNA, the CDR3 is TGTGCCAGCAGCGTAAACGGCGATGGCTACACCTTC.

The table lists this clonotype with many counts. The chain is built from TRBV20-1 and TRBJ1-5; D is undetermined. CDR1 is DFQATT, CDR2 SNEGSKA, per germline (reference sequence). The germline V and J ends were trimmed by 4 bases and 1 base, with 5 bases remaining between them. There are 12 residues in the CDR3. The chain's CDR3 is CSATSSNQPQHF. The CDR3, as DNA: TGCAGTGCTACGAGCAGCAATCAGCCCCAGCATTTT.

This clonotype was counted ten times or more. The rearrangement links TRBV20-1 to TRBJ2-4; D not resolved. The CDR3 loop spans 11 amino acids. Trimming removed 5 bases from V and 7 bases from J, with 9 bases in between. Per the germline V gene, CDR1 is DFQATT and CDR2 is SNEGSKA (reference sequence). This chain's CDR3 is CSAGDVNIQYF. As DNA, the CDR3 is TGCAGTGCTGGGGATGTGAACATTCAGTACTTC.

This clonotype turned up a few times. The chain recombines TRBV27 with TRBJ2-1; TRBD2 matches at 12 bases. The CDR3 is made up of 13 amino acids. CDR1 MNHEY and CDR2 SMNVEV come from the germline V gene (reference sequence). V shed 6 bases, J shed 12 bases, and the junction held 6 bases outside the gene matches. The CDR3 protein is CASSGTSGWGQFF. The CDR3, as DNA: TGTGCCAGCAGCGGGACTAGCGGGTGGGGGCAGTTCTTC.

This clonotype was detected many times. CDR3 amino acids: CASSNSEITPQHF. The CDR3 DNA reads as TGTGCCAGCAGTAATTCCGAAATTACGCCCCAGCATTTT. The chain joins TRBV27 to TRBJ1-5; D is unclear. Per the germline V gene, CDR1 is MNHEY and CDR2 is SMNVEV (reference sequence). Trimming took 5 bases from V and 9 from J, leaving 14 bases between them. The CDR3 sequence is 13 residues long.

The rearrangement joins TRBV2 to TRBJ2-1; unclear D gene. The germline CDR1 and CDR2 sequences are SNHLY and FYNNEI. Between the trimmed V and J ends, which lost 5 bases and 4 bases, there was a span of 6 bases. There are 12 residues in the CDR3. CDR3 sequence (DNA): TGTGCCAGCAGTCAACAGTACAATGAGCAGTTCTTC. Protein product: CASSQQYNEQFF.

This clonotype was seen at least ten times. The chain has TRBV6-5 and TRBJ1-1; unclear D gene. CDR1 is MNHEY, CDR2 SVGAGI, per germline. CDR3 size: 12 residues. The V end lost 6 bases, the J end lost 5 bases, and 10 bases lay between the germline ends. CDR3 amino acids: CASRTAGTEAFF. CDR3 DNA sequence: TGTGCCAGCAGGACGGCAGGTACTGAAGCTTTCTTT.

This clonotype was picked up many times. The V gene is TRBV27, the J gene TRBJ1-1, with a weak D call TRBD1 (6 bases). This CDR3 contains 16 residues. Trimming cost V 4 bases and J 5 bases, with 20 bases left between them. Looked up from germline, CDR1 is MNHEY and CDR2 is SMNVEV (reference sequence). CDR3 amino acids: CASSSYRGGRRTEAFF. CDR3 nucleotides: TGTGCCAGCAGTTCTTATAGGGGGGGGAGAAGAACTGAAGCTTTCTTT.

At least ten counts were recorded for this clonotype. The genes are TRBV7-3 and TRBJ1-2; D is unclear. Germline CDR1 SGHTA, CDR2 FQGTGA. V was clipped by 5 bases and J by 7 bases, with 5 bases between them. The CDR3 spans 10 residues. CDR3 coding DNA: TGTGCCAGCAGCCTGAGTGGCTACACCTTC. Translated: CASSLSGYTF. Drawing the rest from reference TRBV7-3 and TRBJ1-2, the complete variable domain is GAGVSQTPSNKVTEKGKYVELRCDPISGHTALYWYRQSLGQGPEFLIYFQGTGAADDSGLPNDRFFAVRPEGSVSTLKIQRTERGDSAVYLCASSLSGYTFGSGTRLTVV.

This clonotype was observed a handful of times. This chain joins TRBV24-1 and TRBJ2-1; 10 nucleotides align to TRBD1. The CDR3 spans 18 residues. The ends lost 3 bases at V and 2 bases at J; junction bases unmatched: 9. In germline, CDR1 is KGHDR, CDR2 SFDVKD. The CDR3 DNA reads as TGTGCCACCAGTGATCCCTGGGATGGACAGGGGGCCTACAATGAGCAGTTCTTC. Translating it yields CATSDPWDGQGAYNEQFF.

V is TRBV7-9 and J is TRBJ2-7; tentatively, D is TRBD2 (6 bases). This CDR3 has 14 residues. Germline V gene data show CDR1 as SEHNR and CDR2 as FQNEAQ (reference sequence). Trimming took 3 bases from V and 2 from J, leaving 11 bases between them. The CDR3 nucleotides read TGTGCCAGCAGCTTCCCGGGACTTCCCTACGAGCAGTACTTC. This sequence encodes CASSFPGLPYEQYF. Filled out from reference TRBV7-9 and TRBJ2-7, the complete variable domain reads DTGVSQNPRHKITKRGQNVTFRCDPISEHNRLYWYRQTLGQGPEFLTYFQNEAQLEKSRLLSDRFSAERPKGSFSTLEIQRTEQGDSAMYLCASSFPGLPYEQYFGPGTRLTVT.

As regards this clonotype: One base away lies a much larger clone, so this may be a sequencing read error. J is TRBJ1-1 and V is TRBV20-1; a weak D match, TRBD1 (6 bases). Germline-derived CDR1 and CDR2 are DFQATT and SNEGSKA (reference sequence). There are 14 residues in the CDR3. Trimming took 6 bases from V and 0 from J, leaving 14 bases between them. The CDR3 DNA reads as TGCAGTGCCCCTTGTAGGGGGATGAACACTGAAGCTTTCTTT. It encodes CSAPCRGMNTEAFF.

The V call is TRBV6-5, the J call TRBJ2-1; TRBD1 matches at 10 bases. The germline V gene encodes CDR1 MNHEY and CDR2 SVGAGI. This CDR3 is 15 amino acids long. Losses at the gene ends were 3 bases for V and 4 bases for J; bases not matched to a gene: 3. The CDR3 DNA sequence: TGTGCCAGCAGTTATGGGACAGGGGTTTACAATGAGCAGTTCTTC. This translates into CASSYGTGVYNEQFF.

This clonotype was seen once. The V gene is TRBV5-1, the J gene TRBJ1-2; D is undetermined. The germline V gene has CDR1 SGHRS and CDR2 YFSETQ. The CDR3 covers 15 residues. V was shortened by 4 bases and J by 7 bases, with 20 bases between the two germline ends. The CDR3 loop reads CASSLRQAPEVGYTF. The CDR3 coding sequence is TGCGCCAGCAGCCTAAGACAAGCCCCCGAGGTTGGCTACACCTTC. The variable domain in full, with the rest retrieved from reference TRBV5-1 and TRBJ1-2, is KAGVTQTPRYLIKTRGQQVTLSCSPISGHRSVSWYQQTPGQGLQFLFEYFSETQRNKGNFPGRFSGRQFSNSRSEMNVSTLELGDSALYLCASSLRQAPEVGYTFGSGTRLTVV.

This clonotype has ten or more counts. The chain is built from TRBV20-1 and TRBJ1-2; perhaps TRBD1 as D (6 bases). Germline CDR1 and CDR2: DFQATT and SNEGSKA (reference sequence). Trimming shortened V by 0 bases and J by 2 bases, and 10 bases separated the two germline ends. CDR3 size: 14 residues. CDR3 residues: CSARDNTGNYGYTF. The DNA of the CDR3 is TGCAGTGCTAGAGATAATACAGGGAACTATGGCTACACCTTC.

A few counts support this clonotype. The CDR3 loop reads CASSKGPGTNYGYTF. CDR3 nucleotides: TGTGCCAGCAGCAAAGGCCCGGGAACTAACTATGGCTACACCTTC. The J gene is TRBJ1-2, the V gene TRBV21-1; the table assigns TRBD1, which was not confirmed against the DNA. TRBV21-1 is shown as a pseudogene. The CDR3 consists of 15 residues.

On this clonotype: This may arise from a read error, as a much more abundant clone is one base away. The chain combines TRBV25-1 with TRBJ2-7; D ambiguous. There are 12 residues in the CDR3. Germline-derived CDR1 and CDR2 are MGHDK and SYGVNS. V lost 6 bases to trimming and J lost 4 bases, with 10 bases between them. The CDR3 coding sequence is TGTGCCAGCAGAGACTTCTTTTACGAGCAGTACTTC. Residues: CASRDFFYEQYF.

V is TRBV15 and J is TRBJ1-4; 9 bases match TRBD1. CDR3 size: 16 residues. After removal of 3 bases from V and 4 bases from J, the junction contained 6 bases not matched to a gene. Germline V lookup: CDR1 LNHNV, CDR2 YYDKDF (reference sequence). CDR3 sequence (DNA): TGTGCCACCAGCAGGACAGGGGGAATCTATAATGAAAAACTGTTTTTT. Residues: CATSRTGGIYNEKLFF.

The rearrangement links TRBV7-9 to TRBJ2-4, with TRBD1 matching over 7 bases. The germline gives CDR1 SEHNR, CDR2 FQNEAQ (reference sequence). J lost 6 bases, V lost 4 bases, and 9 bases had no gene match. CDR3 length: 15 residues. CDR3 DNA sequence: TGTGCCAGCAGCTCAGCCCAGGGGGATACAAACATTCAGTACTTC. This gives the protein CASSSAQGDTNIQYF. The complete variable domain, with remaining parts taken from reference TRBV7-9 and TRBJ2-4, reads DTGVSQNPRHKITKRGQNVTFRCDPISEHNRLYWYRQTLGQGPEFLTYFQNEAQLEKSRLLSDRFSAERPKGSFSTLEIQRTEQGDSAMYLCASSSAQGDTNIQYFGAGTRLSVL.